This T cell receptor beta chain was profiled in a study of cytomegalovirus exposure and HLA in healthy donors (dated by TCRdb to the late 2010s). Background on the whole study: According to a later analysis, one platform produced both the 100 to 150 validation repertoires and the roughly 640 repertoires of the first cohort. The study aimed to test whether signatures of past pathogen exposure could be identified by cataloging public T cell receptors. Along with the approximately 650-subject first cohort, a separate validation cohort of more than 90 different subjects was used. The study combined high-throughput TCR immunosequencing, statistical association of individual TCRs with disease status, and machine learning to predict cytomegalovirus infection status.

The donors were included in the validation cohort of roughly 120 subjects, a group kept apart from the approximately 670-subject first cohort. From the germline V gene (reference sequence), CDR1 is LNHDA and CDR2 is SQIVND. Reading from cysteine to phenylalanine, the CDR3 counts 14 amino acids. The read is trimmed to its CDR3 DNA, 42 bases read in frame from base 1. Cut back by 3 bases and 1 base, the V and J ends lie 9 bases apart. Library generation was performed with the immunoSEQ multiplex PCR assay. Per the authors' processing: To diagnose cytomegalovirus status from the catalog of TCR beta chain sequences, a statistical classification framework was built. What TCRdb holds here is the immuneACCESS table cut down to in-frame rearrangements. Part of the clones is not present; checked against another copy, under half of the missing clones reflect an unresolved V gene, and the others are unexplained. V and J calls plus clone size are reproduced from that table; the DNA served to infer D and trimming. Within this sample are roughly 200,000 clones, with more than 75% of them counted one time only. Clones ranked in the top ten supply about 7.7% of the sample.

Overall study outcomes, separate from this receptor: The validation cohort had no HLA typing available for a later analysis, so co-occurrence within that cohort was assessed over all 120 repertoires. A total of about 150 TCR beta chains were listed by the study as associated with cytomegalovirus. Of the cluster scores, roughly 93% were above 0 in a later analysis, which found that TCRs clustered in the first cohort also tended to co-occur in the 95 to 150 validation repertoires. It was suggested by the authors that the approach could potentially be generalized to other disease states and immunological phenotypes. In both the original and validation cohorts, the classifier was reported to diagnose cytomegalovirus status with high specificity and sensitivity. While some public TCRs were present in many individuals, most TCR sequences turned up only very rarely across donors. In vitro tests confirmed that a few of the cytomegalovirus-associated TCR beta chains recognize cytomegalovirus antigens.

This clone is regarded as medium-sized (0.01 to 0.1%). Its antigen is unknown. No clone much larger than this one lies a single base away; base qualities are absent. The source is a man aged 25-40 years in good health and CMV-seropositive. Sequencing was done on a sample of PBMCs. The chain joins TRBV19 to TRBJ1-1; no confident D gene assignment can be made. In nucleotides, the sequence is TGTGCCAGTAGTATTGGACCCACGAACACTGAAGCTTTCTTT. Its protein is CASSIGPTNTEAFF.